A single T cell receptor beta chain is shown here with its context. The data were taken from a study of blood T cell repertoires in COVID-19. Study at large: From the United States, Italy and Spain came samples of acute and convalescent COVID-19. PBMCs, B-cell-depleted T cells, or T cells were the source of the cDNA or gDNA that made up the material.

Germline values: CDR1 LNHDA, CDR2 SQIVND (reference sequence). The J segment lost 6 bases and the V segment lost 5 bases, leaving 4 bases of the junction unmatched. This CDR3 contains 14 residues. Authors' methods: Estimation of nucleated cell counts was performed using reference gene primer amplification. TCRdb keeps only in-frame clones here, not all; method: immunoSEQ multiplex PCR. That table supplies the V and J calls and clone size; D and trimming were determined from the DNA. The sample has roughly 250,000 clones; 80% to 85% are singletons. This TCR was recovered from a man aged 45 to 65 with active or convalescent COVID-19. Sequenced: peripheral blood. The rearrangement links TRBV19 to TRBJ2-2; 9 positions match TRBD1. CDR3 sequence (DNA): TGTGCCAGTAGTGCCGGGACAGGGCCCGGGGAGCTGTTTTTT. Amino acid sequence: CASSAGTGPGELFF.